This entry describes one T cell receptor (beta chain). Its specificity is unknown. This sample stems from a study of monozygotic twins with inflammatory bowel disease. Notes on the study in general: Against healthy co-twins, IBD patients had lower TCRbeta diversity (measured by inverse Simpson). In patient repertoires, differing immunosuppressive treatments may have added some variability.

The CDR3 spans 14 residues. TCRdb reprocessed the 5' RACE reads and keeps a single row for each CDR3 protein, giving no DNA. Its table lists fewer than 200,000 distinct CDR3 sequences. Sequenced material: blood. This clonotype was obtained from a human donor with ulcerative colitis or Crohn's disease, or a healthy co-twin of an affected twin (not recorded which). The rearrangement uses TRBV12-3 or TRBV12-4 and TRBJ2-3; lacking DNA, the TRBD1 call made by TCRdb goes unchecked. The CDR3 here is CASSLGGRGDTQYF.